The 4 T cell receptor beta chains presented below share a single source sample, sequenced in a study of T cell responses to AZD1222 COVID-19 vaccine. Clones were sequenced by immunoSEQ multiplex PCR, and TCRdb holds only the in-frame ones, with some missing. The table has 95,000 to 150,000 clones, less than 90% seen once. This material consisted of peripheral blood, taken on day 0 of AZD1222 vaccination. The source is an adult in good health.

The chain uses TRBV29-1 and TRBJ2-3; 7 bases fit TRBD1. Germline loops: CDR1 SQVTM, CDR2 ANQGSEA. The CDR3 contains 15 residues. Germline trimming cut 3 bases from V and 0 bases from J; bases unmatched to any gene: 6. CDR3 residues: CSVDGRDRSTDTQYF. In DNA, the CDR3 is TGCAGCGTTGACGGTAGGGACAGAAGCACAGATACGCAGTATTTT.

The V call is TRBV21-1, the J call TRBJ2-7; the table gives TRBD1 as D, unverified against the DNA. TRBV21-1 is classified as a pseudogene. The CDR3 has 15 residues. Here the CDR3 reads CASSKGDRSSYEQYF. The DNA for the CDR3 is TGTGCCAGCAGCAAGGGGGACAGGAGCTCCTACGAGCAGTACTTC.

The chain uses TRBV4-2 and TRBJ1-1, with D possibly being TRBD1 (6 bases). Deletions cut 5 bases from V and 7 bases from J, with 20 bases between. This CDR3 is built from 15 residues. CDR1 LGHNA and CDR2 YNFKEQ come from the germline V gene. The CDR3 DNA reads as TGTGCCAGCAGCTCCCGGGACAAACCTCCCCTTGAAGCTTTCTTT. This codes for CASSSRDKPPLEAFF.

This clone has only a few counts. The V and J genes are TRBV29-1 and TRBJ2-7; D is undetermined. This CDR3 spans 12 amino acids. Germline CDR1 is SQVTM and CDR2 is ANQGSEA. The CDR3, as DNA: TGCAGTGCGTCTACGGTGTTTGGCGAGCAGTACTTC. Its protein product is CSASTVFGEQYF.